The 28 T cell receptor beta chains below come from one sample, sequenced in a study of cytomegalovirus exposure and HLA in healthy donors. Using immunoSEQ multiplex PCR, the repertoire was profiled, and TCRdb retains in-frame clones only, with some absent. The sample carries about 140,000 clones, roughly 89% recorded once. Sequenced material: PBMCs. These TCRs come from a man aged 18 to 29 in good health and CMV-seropositive.

CDR3 bases: TGTGCCAGCAGCTTAGATGGACTAGCGGGAGAGGAAGAGACCCAGTACTTC. Translating gives CASSLDGLAGEEETQYF. The chain employs TRBV11-2 and TRBJ2-5; the match to TRBD2 covers 13 bases. This CDR3 has 17 amino acids. V dropped 0 bases and J dropped 3; count of bases not matched to a gene: 4. CDR1 and CDR2 from the germline V gene are SGHAT and FQNNGV.

This chain uses TRBV5-1 with TRBJ1-6; TRBD1 matches 8 bases. The CDR3 totals 15 residues. The junction had 3 bases not matched to a gene; V was cut back by 0 bases and J by 7 bases. Looked up from germline, CDR1 is SGHRS and CDR2 is YFSETQ. The CDR3 sequence is CASSLETGENSPLHF. The CDR3 nucleotides are TGCGCCAGCAGCTTGGAGACAGGGGAGAATTCACCCCTCCACTTT.

This chain links TRBV9 with TRBJ1-1, with a possible D match to TRBD1 (6 bases). CDR3 length: 13 amino acids. V lost 3 bases and J lost 6, with 12 bases in between. CDR1 is SGDLS and CDR2 is YYNGEE in the germline V gene. CDR3 region: CASSAYDRSEAFF. CDR3 nucleotides: TGTGCCAGCAGCGCCTACGACAGGTCTGAAGCTTTCTTT.

The rearrangement joins TRBV7-8 to TRBJ1-1; no clear D. CDR1 and CDR2 from the germline V gene are SGHVS and FQNEAQ. V was trimmed by 2 bases and J by 7 bases, leaving 17 bases between them. The CDR3 is made up of 15 amino acids. CDR3 region: CASSLIAGSGNEAFF. CDR3 sequence (DNA): TGTGCCAGCAGCTTAATTGCAGGCTCGGGGAATGAAGCTTTCTTT.

This clone has a handful of counts. The chain joins TRBV27 to TRBJ1-2, with a tentative D call TRBD1 (5 bases). V lost 6 bases, J lost 4 bases, and 6 bases lay in between. This CDR3 has 11 amino acids. CDR1 and CDR2 from the germline V gene are MNHEY and SMNVEV (reference sequence). For the CDR3, the DNA is TGTGCCAGCAGGACAGTCTATGGCTACACCTTC. The encoded protein is CASRTVYGYTF.

The chain employs TRBV11-2 and TRBJ1-1; D is unclear. CDR1 SGHAT and CDR2 FQNNGV come from the germline V gene. The CDR3 runs 14 residues. V was clipped by 0 bases and J by 6 bases, with 11 bases between them. The CDR3 region has the DNA TGTGCCAGCAGCTTAGATCCGGGGTGGGCTGAAGCTTTCTTT. Its protein is CASSLDPGWAEAFF. The full variable domain, completed using reference TRBV11-2 and TRBJ1-1, is EAGVAQSPRYKIIEKRQSVAFWCNPISGHATLYWYQQILGQGPKLLIQFQNNGVVDDSQLPKDRFSAERLKGVDSTLKIQPAKLEDSAVYLCASSLDPGWAEAFFGQGTRLTVV.

This chain joins TRBV2 and TRBJ2-6, with 11 bases fitting TRBD1. The CDR3 totals 15 residues. The V gene end was trimmed by 8 bases and the J gene end by 2 bases; junction bases not matched to a gene: 2. Germline V gives CDR1 SNHLY, CDR2 FYNNEI. This chain's CDR3 is CASGQGAAGANVLTF. CDR3 bases: TGTGCCAGCGGACAGGGGGCTGCTGGGGCCAACGTCCTGACTTTC.

This clone occurred a few times. V and J are TRBV5-4 and TRBJ1-2; D unresolved. Germline CDR1 reads SGHNT; CDR2 reads YYREEE (reference sequence). This CDR3 has 14 residues. The ends were cut back, 0 bases at V and 3 bases at J, with 9 bases in the middle. The CDR3 sequence: CASSLASVDYGYTF. In DNA, the CDR3 is TGTGCCAGCAGCTTGGCCTCGGTGGACTATGGCTACACCTTC.

The chain links TRBV30 to TRBJ1-5; 7 bases are shared with TRBD1. The CDR3 loop spans 16 amino acids. V shed 3 bases, J shed 1 base, and the junction held 9 bases outside the gene matches. Germline V gene lookup returns CDR1 GTSNPN and CDR2 SVGIG (reference sequence). CDR3 coding DNA: TGTGCCTGGAGGGACAGGAATACACTGAGCAATCAGCCCCAGCATTTT. The encoded protein is CAWRDRNTLSNQPQHF.

The chain couples TRBV30 to TRBJ1-1, with D possibly TRBD1 on 5 matching bases. CDR3 length equals 13 residues. Germline assignment: CDR1 GTSNPN and CDR2 SVGIG (reference sequence). V gave up 1 base and J gave up 6 bases, with 12 bases separating them. The CDR3, as DNA: TGTGCCTGGAGTGAGGGCAGGGCTTCTGAAGCTTTCTTT. Translated: CAWSEGRASEAFF.

The gene calls are TRBV19 and TRBJ1-1, with 8 bases that match TRBD1. The CDR3 consists of 14 residues. With 7 bases clipped from V and 6 bases from J, the junction kept 10 bases outside the gene matches. Germline V gene data show CDR1 as LNHDA and CDR2 as SQIVND (reference sequence). The CDR3 DNA reads TGTGCCAGTAAAAGGCAGGGGGCAGAGGCTGAAGCTTTCTTT. Amino acid sequence: CASKRQGAEAEAFF.

This CDR3 reads CASSLKGVLSSYNEQFF. The CDR3 bases are TGTGCCAGCAGTTTAAAGGGGGTCTTGAGCTCCTACAATGAGCAGTTCTTC. The chain has TRBV27 and TRBJ2-1, with a tentative D call TRBD1 (6 bases). The CDR3 runs 17 residues. Germline CDR1 reads MNHEY; CDR2 reads SMNVEV (reference sequence). Trimming left V 2 bases short and J 0 bases short, with 14 bases between.

The chain employs TRBV6-5 and TRBJ2-3, with D uncertain. The CDR3 is 13 amino acids. Germline CDR1 MNHEY, CDR2 SVGAGI. With 4 bases removed from V and 5 bases from J, the gap between germline ends came to 10 bases. This CDR3 reads CASSSRSGDTQYF. CDR3 nucleotide sequence: TGTGCCAGCAGTTCCCGTTCGGGAGATACGCAGTATTTT.

The V call is TRBV5-6, the J call TRBJ1-2; no clear D. Germline V CDR1 and CDR2: SGHDT, YYEEEE. The CDR3 is made up of 12 amino acids. Trimming shortened V by 3 bases and J by 8 bases, and 11 bases separated the two germline ends. CDR3 nucleotide sequence: TGTGCCAGCAGCTATTGGAGAGGAGGCTACACCTTC. Protein sequence: CASSYWRGGYTF. The full variable domain, in which reference TRBV5-6 and TRBJ1-2 provide the parts outside the CDR3, is DAGVTQSPTHLIKTRGQQVTLRCSPKSGHDTVSWYQQALGQGPQFIFQYYEEEERQRGNFPDRFSGHQFPNYSSELNVNALLLGDSALYLCASSYWRGGYTFGSGTRLTVV.

This chain links TRBV19 with TRBJ1-2; 7 positions match TRBD1. There are 16 residues in the CDR3. V lost 0 bases to trimming and J lost 4 bases; unmatched junction nucleotides: 8. Germline V gene sequence: CDR1 LNHDA, CDR2 SQIVND (reference sequence). The CDR3 here is CASSIDLGDRLYGYTF. CDR3 DNA: TGTGCCAGTAGTATAGATCTGGGGGACAGACTCTATGGCTACACCTTC.

The CDR3: CASSLVPGAQNTIYF. Written as DNA, the CDR3 is TGTGCCAGCAGCTTAGTTCCAGGGGCTCAAAACACCATATATTTT. The V gene is TRBV7-2, the J gene TRBJ1-3; perhaps TRBD1 as D (6 bases). CDR1 and CDR2 from the germline V gene are SGHTA and FQGNSA. Trimming removed 1 base from V and 6 bases from J, with 13 bases in between. The CDR3 runs 15 residues.

The chain employs TRBV19 and TRBJ1-2; 11 nucleotides line up with TRBD1. Unmatched junction bases numbered 2, after V lost 9 bases and J lost 5 bases. Germline CDR1 reads LNHDA; CDR2 reads SQIVND (reference sequence). The CDR3 contains 12 residues. This CDR3 reads CASGTGGYGYTF. The CDR3 region has the DNA TGTGCCAGCGGGACAGGGGGATATGGCTACACCTTC.

The rearrangement links TRBV6-1 to TRBJ2-5; the match to TRBD2 covers 10 bases. Germline V gene data show CDR1 as MNHNS and CDR2 as SASEGT. The junction had 3 bases not matched to a gene; V was cut back by 2 bases and J by 3 bases. This CDR3 has 15 residues. The CDR3, as DNA: TGTGCCAGCAGTGAACTAGCGGGGGAGAAAGAGACCCAGTACTTC. Translation: CASSELAGEKETQYF.

This rearrangement joins TRBV30 to TRBJ1-3; TRBD1 agrees at 9 bases. The germline gives CDR1 GTSNPN, CDR2 SVGIG (reference sequence). V trimming: 3 bases; J trimming: 5 bases; junction bases outside the gene matches: 8. The CDR3 loop spans 15 amino acids. CDR3 bases: TGTGCCTGGAGAAAGACAGGGGGGGGAAGAAACACCATATATTTT. Translation: CAWRKTGGGRNTIYF.

Here the CDR3 reads CASSRTPGGTEAFF. The CDR3 DNA follows: TGTGCCAGTAGTAGGACCCCAGGAGGCACTGAAGCTTTCTTT. V and J are TRBV19 and TRBJ1-1; D is ambiguous. CDR1 LNHDA and CDR2 SQIVND come from the germline V gene (reference sequence). V was pared by 4 bases and J by 4 bases, with 13 bases between. The CDR3 spans 14 residues.

This clone was seen a few times. The chain uses TRBV6-1 and TRBJ2-2, with TRBD2 as a possible D gene (6 bases). V lost 6 bases, J lost 3 bases, and 11 bases lay in between. The germline V gene has CDR1 MNHNS and CDR2 SASEGT. The CDR3 is 14 amino acids. The CDR3: CASRGGFDTGELFF. CDR3 nucleotide sequence: TGTGCCAGCAGGGGGGGATTCGACACCGGGGAGCTGTTTTTT.

The chain recombines TRBV6-1 with TRBJ1-2; tentative D call: TRBD1 (5 bases). This CDR3 spans 13 amino acids. Trimming removed 3 bases at V and 1 base at J, with 6 bases between. The germline V gene has CDR1 MNHNS and CDR2 SASEGT. CDR3: CASSETDNYGYTF. In nucleotides, the CDR3 is TGTGCCAGCAGTGAGACAGATAACTATGGCTACACCTTC.

This clone was detected once. The genes are TRBV28 and TRBJ1-1, with D tentatively TRBD1 (5 bases). V was clipped by 7 bases and J by 1 base, with 10 bases between them. This CDR3 is built from 13 residues. CDR1 is MDHEN, CDR2 SYDVKM, per germline. The CDR3 region is CASTSQGNTEAFF. The CDR3 DNA reads TGTGCCAGCACCTCCCAGGGGAACACTGAAGCTTTCTTT.

J is TRBJ1-2 and V is TRBV7-9; 11 bases agree with TRBD1. CDR3 length equals 16 residues. The V and J ends lost 5 bases and 0 bases, in that order; junction bases with no gene match: 5. The V gene's germline CDR1 is SEHNR and CDR2 FQNEAQ (reference sequence). In DNA, the CDR3 is TGTGCCAGCAGCCCCCGGACAGGGGGCCCTAACTATGGCTACACCTTC. Amino acids: CASSPRTGGPNYGYTF.

The chain recombines TRBV7-9 with TRBJ2-1, with TRBD2 identical over 7 bases. CDR3 length equals 15 residues. The trim removed 1 base at V and 7 bases at J, leaving 7 bases unmatched. The germline CDR1 and CDR2 sequences are SEHNR and FQNEAQ (reference sequence). The CDR3 loop is CASSLERDGWNEQFF. The DNA of the CDR3 is TGTGCCAGCAGCTTAGAGCGGGATGGGTGGAATGAGCAGTTCTTC.

The chain couples TRBV19 to TRBJ1-5, with D tentatively TRBD1 (6 bases). CDR1 is LNHDA and CDR2 is SQIVND in the germline V gene (reference sequence). V lost 2 bases and J 1 base, leaving 6 bases between the germline ends. The CDR3 contains 14 residues. Here the CDR3 DNA reads TGTGCCAGTAGTATACAGGGGAGCAATCAGCCCCAGCATTTT. Translating it yields CASSIQGSNQPQHF.

This clone was seen only once. The V gene is TRBV27, the J gene TRBJ1-5; D uncertain. CDR3 length equals 14 residues. Germline CDR1 MNHEY, CDR2 SMNVEV (reference sequence). The germline V and J ends were trimmed by 5 bases and 7 bases, with 15 bases remaining between them. CDR3 sequence (DNA): TGTGCCAGCAGTGGTACGCCCGGGAACCAGCCCCAGCATTTT. This translates into CASSGTPGNQPQHF.

This clone has a handful of counts. V usage is TRBV5-4 and J usage is TRBJ2-7; D gene unclear. The V end was cut by 4 bases, the J end by 2 bases, with 16 bases between. The CDR3 is 15 amino acids. Germline assignment: CDR1 SGHNT and CDR2 YYREEE (reference sequence). CDR3 sequence (DNA): TGTGCCAGCAGCGCCTCGGTGGCAGCGCCCTACGAGCAGTACTTC. This codes for CASSASVAAPYEQYF.